Below, 14 T cell receptor beta chains from the same sample are listed, as sequenced in a study of blood T cell repertoires in COVID-19. The repertoire was sequenced with immunoSEQ multiplex PCR; TCRdb's copy has only in-frame clones and lacks some. Of roughly 100,000 clones listed, about 80% are singletons. The sequenced sample consisted of peripheral blood. The source is a human donor in a cohort sampled during active COVID-19.

This sequence joins TRBV10-2 and TRBJ1-1, with D perhaps matching TRBD1 (5 bases). The germline V gene has CDR1 WSHSY and CDR2 SAAADI. Trimming stripped 6 bases from V and 5 bases from J, with 13 bases between. The CDR3 runs to 13 residues. CDR3: CASRGGALTEAFF. The CDR3 DNA is TGCGCCAGCAGGGGCGGGGCGCTGACTGAAGCTTTCTTT.

This sequence joins TRBV19 and TRBJ2-2; 8 bases map to TRBD2. From germline, CDR1 is LNHDA and CDR2 SQIVND (reference sequence). The CDR3 runs 17 residues. After removal of 4 bases from V and 3 bases from J, the junction contained 10 bases not matched to a gene. The CDR3 here is CASSNSFGGADTGELFF. CDR3 bases: TGTGCCAGTAGTAACTCCTTCGGGGGGGCCGACACCGGGGAGCTGTTTTTT.

The gene calls are TRBV11-2 and TRBJ2-7; 8 nucleotides agree with TRBD2. This CDR3 is 14 amino acids long. Germline CDR1 and CDR2: SGHAT and FQNNGV. With V trimmed by 8 bases and J by 4 bases, 10 bases remained unmatched. This CDR3 reads CASDRVGGAYEQYF. CDR3 bases: TGTGCCAGCGACCGGGTCGGGGGGGCTTACGAGCAGTACTTC.

The chain joins TRBV15 to TRBJ1-2, with D possibly matching TRBD1 (6 bases). Trimming cost V 1 base and J 5 bases, with 14 bases left between them. CDR1 and CDR2 (germline): LNHNV, YYDKDF (reference sequence). The CDR3 has 15 residues. CDR3 bases: TGTGCCACCAGCAGAGCACTACAGGGAGAATATGGCTACACCTTC. This translates into CATSRALQGEYGYTF. The variable domain in full, with the rest retrieved from reference TRBV15 and TRBJ1-2, is DAMVIQNPRYQVTQFGKPVTLSCSQTLNHNVMYWYQQKSSQAPKLLFHYYDKDFNNEADTPDNFQSRRPNTSFCFLDIRSPGLGDTAMYLCATSRALQGEYGYTFGSGTRLTVV.

The V and J genes are TRBV5-1 and TRBJ2-1; D perhaps matches TRBD2 (5 bases). Germline CDR1 is SGHRS and CDR2 is YFSETQ. V lost 0 bases and J 0 bases, leaving 10 bases between the germline ends. This CDR3 is 16 amino acids long. CDR3 coding DNA: TGCGCCAGCAGCTTGGCCGTGGGGAGCTCCTACAATGAGCAGTTCTTC. It codes for CASSLAVGSSYNEQFF.

This clone was observed a handful of times. The genes are TRBV27 and TRBJ1-2, with D maybe TRBD1 (5 bases). This CDR3 is 16 amino acids long. CDR1 and CDR2 from the germline V gene are MNHEY and SMNVEV (reference sequence). With 5 bases removed from V and 2 bases from J, the gap between germline ends came to 18 bases. CDR3: CASSGTRSRGNYGYTF. The CDR3 region has the DNA TGTGCCAGCAGTGGGACCAGATCCCGGGGGAACTATGGCTACACCTTC.

This rearrangement joins TRBV7-2 to TRBJ1-2; 7 bases line up with TRBD1. The CDR3 totals 13 residues. CDR1 SGHTA and CDR2 FQGNSA come from the germline V gene. After removal of 4 bases from V and 8 bases from J, the junction contained 7 bases not matched to a gene. CDR3 region: CASSSRQGGGYTF. The CDR3 DNA reads as TGTGCCAGCAGCTCAAGACAGGGAGGCGGCTACACCTTC.

This clone was found once. The V and J genes are TRBV7-2 and TRBJ2-1, with D possibly TRBD1 on 5 matching bases. Germline loops: CDR1 SGHTA, CDR2 FQGNSA. This CDR3 is built from 14 residues. The V end lost 5 bases, the J end lost 5 bases, and 13 bases lay between the germline ends. DNA for the CDR3: TGTGCCAGCAGCCGGGTACGACAGAACAATGAGCAGTTCTTC. It translates to CASSRVRQNNEQFF.

This chain joins TRBV19 and TRBJ1-3; D is unclear. CDR3 length: 13 residues. Trimming took off 6 bases at V and 4 bases at J, with 10 bases between the two ends. CDR1 is LNHDA, CDR2 SQIVND, per germline (reference sequence). The CDR3 DNA reads as TGTGCCAGTAGAGACACTGTGGGAAACACCATATATTTT. Residues: CASRDTVGNTIYF.

The chain couples TRBV6-6 to TRBJ2-5; maybe TRBD2 (5 bases). The CDR3 is 13 residues long. CDR1 and CDR2 (germline): MNHNY, SVGAGI (reference sequence). Trimming left V 6 bases short and J 5 bases short, with 13 bases between. For the CDR3, the DNA is TGTGCCAGCAGACCTGGGCCGGGGGAGACCCAGTACTTC. It yields the protein CASRPGPGETQYF.

This chain connects TRBV29-1 to TRBJ2-7, with 10 bases aligning to TRBD2. Germline-derived CDR1 and CDR2 are SQVTM and ANQGSEA. Trimming at V came to 4 bases and at J to 7 bases, leaving 16 bases not matched to a gene. The CDR3 spans 16 residues. CDR3 bases: TGCAGCGTTGGTGGGGCTAGCGGGGGCCGTAGGAGTGAGCAGTACTTC. Its translation: CSVGGASGGRRSEQYF.

This rearrangement joins TRBV18 to TRBJ1-2; 9 positions agree with TRBD1. CDR3 length equals 16 residues. V dropped 2 bases and J dropped 3; count of bases not matched to a gene: 7. Germline V gene lookup returns CDR1 KGHSH and CDR2 LQKENI. The CDR3 region is CASSPNRGRQDYGYTF. The CDR3 region has the DNA TGTGCCAGCTCACCAAACAGGGGGCGCCAGGACTATGGCTACACCTTC.

The CDR3 DNA reads as TGCGCCAGCAGCTTCGGTGGGGCAGATCAAGTCATTCAGTACTTC. Its protein product is CASSFGGADQVIQYF. The chain uses TRBV5-1 and TRBJ2-4; perhaps TRBD1 as D (5 bases). This CDR3 contains 15 residues. The germline V gene has CDR1 SGHRS and CDR2 YFSETQ. Deletions cut 2 bases from V and 9 bases from J, with 18 bases between.

This clone has only one observation. V and J are TRBV9 and TRBJ2-7; a possible D gene is TRBD1 (5 bases). This CDR3 spans 14 amino acids. V shed 4 bases and J shed 7 bases, with 18 bases lying between them. In germline, CDR1 is SGDLS, CDR2 YYNGEE. The CDR3 bases are TGTGCCAGCAGCTCCCATTGGGGCGGCAAAGAGCAGTACTTC. Amino acids: CASSSHWGGKEQYF.